This T cell receptor (beta chain) derives from a study of blood T cell repertoires in COVID-19. Here immunoSEQ multiplex PCR was the method, and the copy in TCRdb shows in-frame clones only, minus some. The table shows fewer than 250,000 clones, with roughly four fifths occurring only once. Germline V CDR1 and CDR2: SNHLY, FYNNEI. V gave up 4 bases and J gave up 1 base, with 5 bases separating them. The CDR3 is 13 amino acids. This chain uses TRBV2 with TRBJ1-3; D unresolved. Sequences were obtained from peripheral blood. The clonotype comes from a man aged 45-65 years with acute or convalescent COVID-19. The CDR3 sequence: CASSVRSGNTIYF. The DNA of the CDR3 is TGTGCCAGCAGTGTCAGGTCTGGAAACACCATATATTTT.